These 31 T cell receptor beta chains originate from one sample sequenced in a study of beta chain features in type 1 diabetes. The study, taken as a whole, reports: In all four CD4+ subsets, TCRB CDR3 length was significantly, moderately reduced in type 1 diabetes.

Expressed TCRB transcripts were sequenced because the isolated RNA had all been reverse transcribed beforehand. Assay used: immunoSEQ multiplex PCR; TCRdb lists only in-frame clones, some missing. The sample has roughly 51,000 clones; 50% to 55% are singletons. Antigen specificity for these receptors is unknown. The sequenced sample was Tregs from blood. The origin of the receptors is a woman aged 40 to 55 with type 1 diabetes.

The chain has TRBV5-6 and TRBJ1-2; TRBD1 might be the D (6 bases). The CDR3 runs to 16 residues. Trimming pared 4 bases from V and 6 bases from J, leaving 22 bases between. Germline V gene data show CDR1 as SGHDT and CDR2 as YYEEEE. The CDR3 spells CASSPIDRDKTHGYTF. The CDR3 coding sequence is TGTGCCAGCAGCCCAATTGATCGGGACAAGACCCATGGCTACACCTTC.

A single count supports this clone. The chain employs TRBV10-2 and TRBJ2-5; D perhaps matches TRBD1 (6 bases). CDR3 length: 14 residues. The V and J ends lost 2 bases and 5 bases respectively, with 12 bases between them. CDR1 is WSHSY and CDR2 is SAAADI in the germline V gene. The CDR3 here is CASSETGTRETQYF. The CDR3 bases are TGCGCCAGCAGTGAGACAGGGACCCGGGAGACCCAGTACTTC.

The CDR3 sequence is CASSAGRDQPQHF. The CDR3 DNA sequence: TGTGCCAGCAGCGCGGGACGGGATCAGCCCCAGCATTTT. J is TRBJ1-5 and V is TRBV7-2; D possibly corresponds to TRBD1 (5 bases). CDR3 length: 13 amino acids. In germline, CDR1 is SGHTA, CDR2 FQGNSA. V was shortened by 5 bases and J by 5 bases, with 10 bases between the two germline ends.

The chain couples TRBV25-1 to TRBJ1-2; 9 bases map to TRBD1. Per germline, CDR1 MGHDK and CDR2 SYGVNS. The V segment lost 4 bases and the J segment 5 bases; nucleotides outside the gene matches: 14. CDR3 size: 17 residues. The CDR3 here is CASSGGIGTGRNYGYTF. Written as DNA, the CDR3 is TGTGCCAGCAGTGGGGGGATCGGGACAGGGAGGAATTATGGCTACACCTTC.

This clone turned up a few times. One junction end does not reproduce the germline sequence, and a read error may be involved. The chain carries TRBV13 and TRBJ2-7; 12 bases fit TRBD2. The CDR3 consists of 16 residues. Germline lookup yields CDR1 PRHDT and CDR2 FYEKMQ (reference sequence). This chain's CDR3 is CASSLSRTSGNIYPHF. The DNA for the CDR3 is TGTGCCAGCAGCTTAAGCCGGACTAGCGGGAACATTTATCCCCACTTC.

This clone showed up just once. CDR3 amino acids: CASSATGTGLYEQYF. CDR3 sequence (DNA): TGTGCCAGTAGTGCCACCGGGACAGGGCTCTACGAGCAGTACTTC. The chain carries TRBV19 and TRBJ2-5, with 9 bases matching TRBD1. The J call is uncertain, as TRBJ2-7 better fits the DNA end. The CDR3 consists of 15 residues. Germline CDR1 is LNHDA and CDR2 is SQIVND (reference sequence).

This chain connects TRBV7-2 to TRBJ2-7; 8 nucleotides align to TRBD1. Germline V gene data show CDR1 as SGHTA and CDR2 as FQGNSA. Unmatched junction bases numbered 2, after V lost 3 bases and J lost 1 base. The CDR3 totals 14 residues. CDR3 residues: CASSFGTGSYEQYF. In nucleotides, the CDR3 is TGTGCCAGCAGCTTCGGGACAGGTTCCTACGAGCAGTACTTC.

V gene TRBV11-2 combines with J gene TRBJ2-2, with 7 bases identical to TRBD2. Germline lookup yields CDR1 SGHAT and CDR2 FQNNGV. The CDR3 covers 18 residues. J lost 0 bases, V lost 6 bases, and 13 bases had no gene match. CDR3 sequence: CASSRLGFREANTGELFF. The CDR3 nucleotides are TGTGCCAGCAGTCGCTTAGGATTTCGGGAGGCGAACACCGGGGAGCTGTTTTTT.

The V gene is TRBV11-1, the J gene TRBJ2-2; unclear D gene. In germline, CDR1 is SGHAT, CDR2 FQDESV (reference sequence). Trimming removed 0 bases at V and 6 bases at J, with 8 bases between. The CDR3 has 14 residues. The CDR3, as DNA: TGTGCCAGCAGCTTAGCGGAGTCAGCCGGGGAGCTGTTTTTT. Its protein product is CASSLAESAGELFF.

This clone was counted between two and nine times. The chain carries TRBV30 and TRBJ2-3, with 8 bases identical to TRBD2. There are 14 residues in the CDR3. The germline V gene has CDR1 GTSNPN and CDR2 SVGIG (reference sequence). After removal of 2 bases from V and 4 bases from J, the junction contained 5 bases not matched to a gene. The CDR3 region has the DNA TGTGCCTGGAGTTTGGGACTAGAAGCAGATACGCAGTATTTT. It codes for CAWSLGLEADTQYF.

This clone was found once. This chain joins TRBV7-6 and TRBJ1-6, with D maybe TRBD1 (6 bases). Germline V gene sequence: CDR1 SGHVS, CDR2 FNYEAQ. The CDR3 sequence is 14 residues long. The V and J ends lost 5 bases and 8 bases respectively, with 13 bases between them. This CDR3 reads CASSRQAVDSPLHF. In DNA, the CDR3 is TGTGCCAGCAGCCGACAGGCCGTTGATTCACCCCTCCACTTT.

The sample holds a few counts of this clone. The rearrangement joins TRBV9 to TRBJ2-4; 8 nucleotides line up with TRBD1. V shed 3 bases, J shed 7 bases, and the junction held 6 bases outside the gene matches. CDR3 length: 14 residues. CDR1 is SGDLS, CDR2 YYNGEE, per germline. For the CDR3, the DNA is TGTGCCAGCAGCGCCCGGACAGGGTCCAACATTCAGTACTTC. Protein: CASSARTGSNIQYF.

This clone was seen only a few times. This CDR3 reads CASSLGLAGGGEQYF. Written as DNA, the CDR3 is TGTGCCAGCAGCTTAGGGCTTGCGGGGGGGGGCGAGCAGTACTTC. This chain uses TRBV7-2 with TRBJ2-7; 9 bases are a match to TRBD2. V was clipped by 1 base and J by 6 bases; unmatched bases: 7. The CDR3 spans 15 residues. Germline V gene lookup returns CDR1 SGHTA and CDR2 FQGNSA.

The chain recombines TRBV19 with TRBJ1-2; 12 bases align to TRBD1. J was trimmed by 0 bases and V by 11 bases; bases with no gene match: 7. This CDR3 spans 15 amino acids. Germline CDR1 reads LNHDA; CDR2 reads SQIVND (reference sequence). The CDR3 DNA follows: TGTGCCTCCAGGGACAGGGGGCTGTCTAACTATGGCTACACCTTC. Amino acids: CASRDRGLSNYGYTF. Using reference TRBV19 and TRBJ1-2 for the parts outside the CDR3, the full variable domain is DGGITQSPKYLFRKEGQNVTLSCEQNLNHDAMYWYRQDPGQGLRLIYYSQIVNDFQKGDIAEGYSVSREKKESFPLTVTSAQKNPTAFYLCASRDRGLSNYGYTFGSGTRLTVV.

The V call is TRBV5-1, the J call TRBJ1-1; 9 nucleotides match TRBD1. V lost 7 bases to trimming and J lost 6 bases; unmatched junction nucleotides: 7. Germline loops: CDR1 SGHRS, CDR2 YFSETQ. This CDR3 has 13 residues. CDR3: CASGTGINSEAFF. The CDR3 nucleotides are TGCGCCAGCGGGACAGGGATTAATTCTGAAGCTTTCTTT.

The V call is TRBV18, the J call TRBJ1-2; TRBD1 matches 11 bases. The V gene's germline CDR1 is KGHSH and CDR2 LQKENI. The CDR3 has 16 residues. J gave up 3 bases and V 2 bases, and 5 bases lay outside the gene matches. The CDR3 here is CASSPTMGQGDYGYTF. The CDR3 DNA reads TGTGCCAGCTCACCAACCATGGGACAGGGGGACTATGGCTACACCTTC.

Here the CDR3 reads CASSSTVTVTEAFF. The DNA for the CDR3 is TGCGCCAGCAGCTCGACAGTGACGGTAACTGAAGCTTTCTTT. The chain has TRBV5-1 and TRBJ1-1; D is perhaps TRBD1 (5 bases). This CDR3 region has 14 residues. V shed 3 bases and J shed 5 bases, with 14 bases lying between them. CDR1 SGHRS and CDR2 YFSETQ come from the germline V gene.

This clone was seen only a few times. This chain joins TRBV4-2 and TRBJ2-1, with 8 positions matching TRBD1. The CDR3 sequence is 17 residues long. V gave up 1 base and J gave up 0 bases; unmatched junction bases: 5. Germline V gene data show CDR1 as LGHNA and CDR2 as YNFKEQ. This CDR3 reads CASSQAGDRGSYNEQFF. CDR3 nucleotides: TGTGCCAGCAGCCAAGCGGGAGACAGGGGCTCCTACAATGAGCAGTTCTTC.

This clone was seen just once. The rearrangement links TRBV5-5 to TRBJ2-3; tentative D call: TRBD1 (6 bases). Germline V CDR1 and CDR2: SGHKS, YYEKEE (reference sequence). V was clipped by 0 bases and J by 1 base, with 9 bases between them. This CDR3 spans 15 amino acids. In DNA form, the CDR3 reads TGTGCCAGCAGCTTGGTGAACAGGGGCACAGATACGCAGTATTTT. Protein product: CASSLVNRGTDTQYF.

The chain employs TRBV11-3 and TRBJ2-7; 11 nucleotides agree with TRBD2. The CDR3 contains 14 residues. Germline CDR1 reads SGHNT; CDR2 reads YENEEA. Trimming removed 2 bases from V and 6 bases from J; junction bases left unmatched: 3. CDR3 DNA: TGTGCCAGCAGCTTAACTAGCGGGAGCCTCGAGCAGTACTTC. This sequence encodes CASSLTSGSLEQYF. Full variable domain (rest looked up from reference TRBV11-3 and TRBJ2-7): EAGVVQSPRYKIIEKKQPVAFWCNPISGHNTLYWYLQNLGQGPELLIRYENEEAVDDSQLPKDRFSAERLKGVDSTLKIQPAELGDSAVYLCASSLTSGSLEQYFGPGTRLTVT.

This sequence joins TRBV25-1 and TRBJ1-4; no firm D call. Trimming removed 2 bases at V and 8 bases at J, with 9 bases between. The CDR3 covers 13 residues. Germline CDR1 MGHDK, CDR2 SYGVNS. CDR3: CASSEPLREKLFF. In DNA form, the CDR3 reads TGTGCCAGCAGTGAACCGCTCCGGGAAAAACTGTTTTTT.

The chain recombines TRBV5-1 with TRBJ2-6; D is unresolved. CDR3 length equals 16 residues. V was pared by 2 bases and J by 0 bases, with 9 bases between. CDR1 and CDR2 (germline): SGHRS, YFSETQ. The CDR3 loop reads CASSFNFPSGANVLTF. In nucleotides, the CDR3 is TGCGCCAGCAGCTTCAACTTCCCCTCTGGGGCCAACGTCCTGACTTTC.

This chain joins TRBV19 and TRBJ2-2, with D uncertain. This CDR3 contains 15 residues. Per germline, CDR1 LNHDA and CDR2 SQIVND (reference sequence). V lost 8 bases, J lost 3 bases, and 16 bases lay in between. The CDR3 sequence is CASRTPRVHTGELFF. The DNA of the CDR3 is TGTGCCAGTCGAACCCCCCGAGTTCACACCGGGGAGCTGTTTTTT. Drawing the rest from reference TRBV19 and TRBJ2-2, the complete variable domain is DGGITQSPKYLFRKEGQNVTLSCEQNLNHDAMYWYRQDPGQGLRLIYYSQIVNDFQKGDIAEGYSVSREKKESFPLTVTSAQKNPTAFYLCASRTPRVHTGELFFGEGSRLTVL.

This chain joins TRBV23-1 and TRBJ1-2; 8 positions match TRBD1. TRBV23-1 qualifies as an ORF whose function is uncertain. Trimming cost V 4 bases and J 7 bases; bases outside gene matches: 17. The CDR3 length is 17 residues. The CDR3: CASSRELGQVASGGYTF. CDR3 bases: TGCGCCAGCAGTCGCGAATTGGGACAGGTCGCATCCGGTGGCTACACCTTC.

This chain links TRBV28 with TRBJ2-1; 13 nucleotides line up with TRBD2. V was pared by 2 bases and J by 8 bases, with 3 bases of the junction left unmatched. Germline V gene lookup returns CDR1 MDHEN and CDR2 SYDVKM. This CDR3 region has 15 residues. CDR3 in DNA: TGTGCCAGCAGTTTAACTAGCGGGAGGGCCCATGAGCAGTTCTTC. Translation: CASSLTSGRAHEQFF.

This clone came up a few times. The rearrangement links TRBV7-2 to TRBJ1-2; D possibly corresponds to TRBD1 (6 bases). The germline V and J ends were trimmed by 1 base and 8 bases, with 20 bases remaining between them. Per germline, CDR1 SGHTA and CDR2 FQGNSA. The CDR3 spans 16 residues. The CDR3 protein is CASSLGGLGRGYGYTF. The CDR3 nucleotides are TGTGCCAGCAGCTTAGGAGGATTGGGCAGGGGATACGGCTACACCTTC.

This clone came up once. The junction differs from germline at one of its ends, possibly a read error. The gene calls are TRBV7-9 and TRBJ1-1, with D perhaps matching TRBD1 (6 bases). Germline-derived CDR1 and CDR2 are SEHNR and FQNEAQ (reference sequence). The CDR3 consists of 13 residues. The CDR3 spells CASSWGRDTEVFF. CDR3 DNA: TGTGCCAGCAGCTGGGGGAGGGACACTGAAGTTTTCTTT. Full variable domain (outside the CDR3, taken from reference TRBV7-9 and TRBJ1-1): DTGVSQNPRHKITKRGQNVTFRCDPISEHNRLYWYRQTLGQGPEFLTYFQNEAQLEKSRLLSDRFSAERPKGSFSTLEIQRTEQGDSAMYLCASSWGRDTEVFFGQGTRLTVV.

The chain has TRBV29-1 and TRBJ2-3; D unclear. The CDR3 consists of 15 residues. Germline-derived CDR1 and CDR2 are SQVTM and ANQGSEA. Trimming took off 1 base at V and 3 bases at J, with 14 bases between the two ends. The CDR3 loop reads CSVEGLYLGTDTQYF. CDR3 DNA: TGCAGCGTTGAAGGTCTCTACCTTGGTACAGATACGCAGTATTTT.

The rearrangement links TRBV6-6 to TRBJ2-7, with 7 bases fitting TRBD2. V lost 6 bases, J lost 5 bases, and 7 bases stayed unmatched. The CDR3 extends over 13 amino acids. In germline, CDR1 is MNHNY, CDR2 SVGAGI (reference sequence). CDR3 amino acids: CASRQTSFHEQYF. In nucleotides, the CDR3 is TGTGCCAGCAGACAGACTAGCTTCCACGAGCAGTACTTC.

The genes are TRBV6-5 and TRBJ2-2; D uncertain. The CDR3 runs 14 residues. CDR1 is MNHEY, CDR2 SVGAGI, per germline. Trimming cost V 0 bases and J 5 bases, with 7 bases left between them. CDR3 sequence: CASSYSQATGELFF. CDR3 DNA: TGTGCCAGCAGTTACTCGCAGGCGACCGGGGAGCTGTTTTTT.

This clone was seen more than once but under ten times. The genes are TRBV10-3 and TRBJ2-2; D possibly corresponds to TRBD1 (6 bases). V shed 4 bases and J shed 0 bases, with 9 bases lying between them. The CDR3 is 15 residues long. From germline, CDR1 is ENHRY and CDR2 SYGVKD. The CDR3 sequence is CAISVGTTNTGELFF. The CDR3 region has the DNA TGTGCCATCAGTGTAGGGACAACGAACACCGGGGAGCTGTTTTTT.